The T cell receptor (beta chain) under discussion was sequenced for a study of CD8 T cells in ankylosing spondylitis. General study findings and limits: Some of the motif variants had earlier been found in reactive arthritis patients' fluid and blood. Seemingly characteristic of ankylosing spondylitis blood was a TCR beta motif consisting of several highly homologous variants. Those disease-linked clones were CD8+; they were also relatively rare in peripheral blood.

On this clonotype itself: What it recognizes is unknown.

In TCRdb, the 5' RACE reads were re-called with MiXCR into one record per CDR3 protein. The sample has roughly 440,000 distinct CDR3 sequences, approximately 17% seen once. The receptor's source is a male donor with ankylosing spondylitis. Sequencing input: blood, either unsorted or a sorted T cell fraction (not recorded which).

The CDR3, as DNA: TGTGCCATCAAGGAGGGGCCCACAGATACGCAGTATTTT. Translating gives CAIKEGPTDTQYF. J is TRBJ2-3 and V is TRBV10-3; possibly TRBD2 for D (6 bases). Germline values: CDR1 ENHRY, CDR2 SYGVKD. The V and J ends lost 7 bases and 2 bases respectively, with 10 bases between them. The CDR3 runs to 13 residues.